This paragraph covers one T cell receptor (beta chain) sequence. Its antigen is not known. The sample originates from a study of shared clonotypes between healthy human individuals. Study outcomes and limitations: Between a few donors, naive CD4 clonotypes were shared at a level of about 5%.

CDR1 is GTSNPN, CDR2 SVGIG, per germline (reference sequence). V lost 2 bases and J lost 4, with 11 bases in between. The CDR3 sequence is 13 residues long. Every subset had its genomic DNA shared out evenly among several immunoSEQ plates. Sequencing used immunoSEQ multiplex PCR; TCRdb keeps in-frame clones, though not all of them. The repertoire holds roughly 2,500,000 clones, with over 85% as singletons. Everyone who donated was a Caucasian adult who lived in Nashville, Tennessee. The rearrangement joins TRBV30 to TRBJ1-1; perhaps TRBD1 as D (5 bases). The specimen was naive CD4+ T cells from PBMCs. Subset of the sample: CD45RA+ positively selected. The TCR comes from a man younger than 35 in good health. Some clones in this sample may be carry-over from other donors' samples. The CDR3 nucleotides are TGTGCCTGGAGTTCGGGGGAGACCACTGAAGCTTTCTTT. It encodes CAWSSGETTEAFF. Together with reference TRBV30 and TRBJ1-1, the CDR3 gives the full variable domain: SQTIHQWPATLVQPVGSPLSLECTVEGTSNPNLYWYRQAAGRGLQLLFYSVGIGQISSEVPQNLSASRPQDRQFILSSKKLLLSDSGFYLCAWSSGETTEAFFGQGTRLTVV.